This record looks at one TCR beta chain sequence and its context. This specimen belongs to a study of control samples from healthy donors and cancer patients. The assay was immunoSEQ multiplex PCR, and TCRdb's table has in-frame clones only and misses some. This table has roughly 100,000 clones, about 80% appearing once. This CDR3 is built from 15 residues. Trimming removed 6 bases from V and 1 base from J; junction bases left unmatched: 7. CDR1 and CDR2 from the germline V gene are MNHEY and SVGAGI. The chain employs TRBV6-5 and TRBJ2-3; 7 positions agree with TRBD1. This receptor was identified in a woman between 50 and 59 years old in good health. The specimen was blood. The CDR3 bases are TGTGCCAGCAGGCTGGGACAGCGCCGCACAGATACGCAGTATTTT. Translated: CASRLGQRRTDTQYF.